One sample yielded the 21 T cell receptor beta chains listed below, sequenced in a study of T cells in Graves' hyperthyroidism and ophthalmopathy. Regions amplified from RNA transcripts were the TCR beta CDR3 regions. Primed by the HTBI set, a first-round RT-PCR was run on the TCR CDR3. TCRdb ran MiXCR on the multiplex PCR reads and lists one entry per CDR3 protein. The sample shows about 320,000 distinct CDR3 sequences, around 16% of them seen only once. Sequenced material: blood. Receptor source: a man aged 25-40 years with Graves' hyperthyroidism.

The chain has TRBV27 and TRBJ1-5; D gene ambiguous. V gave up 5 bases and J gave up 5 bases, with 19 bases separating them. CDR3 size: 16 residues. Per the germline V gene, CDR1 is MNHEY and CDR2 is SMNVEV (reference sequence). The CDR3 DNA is TGTGCCAGCAGTGCACACTCACCCATTTGGGATCAGCCCCAGCATTTT. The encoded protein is CASSAHSPIWDQPQHF.

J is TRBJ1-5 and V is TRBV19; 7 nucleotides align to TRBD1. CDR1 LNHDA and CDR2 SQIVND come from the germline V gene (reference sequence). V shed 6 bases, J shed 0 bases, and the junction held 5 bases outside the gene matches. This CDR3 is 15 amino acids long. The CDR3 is CASRWGQTSNQPQHF. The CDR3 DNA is TGTGCCAGTAGATGGGGACAGACTAGCAATCAGCCCCAGCATTTT.

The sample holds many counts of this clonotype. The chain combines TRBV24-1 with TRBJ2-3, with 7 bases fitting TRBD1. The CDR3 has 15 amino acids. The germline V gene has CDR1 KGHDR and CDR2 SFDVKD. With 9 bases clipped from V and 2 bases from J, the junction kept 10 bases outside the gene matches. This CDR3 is CATGDRQGFTDTQYF. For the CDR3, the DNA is TGTGCCACCGGGGATCGACAGGGCTTCACAGATACGCAGTATTTT.

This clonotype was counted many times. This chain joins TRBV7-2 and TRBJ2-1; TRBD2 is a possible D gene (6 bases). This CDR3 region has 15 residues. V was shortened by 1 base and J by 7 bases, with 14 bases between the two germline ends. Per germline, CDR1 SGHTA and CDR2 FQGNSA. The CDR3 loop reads CASSLVPGEWNEQFF. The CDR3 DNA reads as TGTGCCAGCAGCTTAGTTCCGGGAGAGTGGAATGAGCAGTTCTTC.

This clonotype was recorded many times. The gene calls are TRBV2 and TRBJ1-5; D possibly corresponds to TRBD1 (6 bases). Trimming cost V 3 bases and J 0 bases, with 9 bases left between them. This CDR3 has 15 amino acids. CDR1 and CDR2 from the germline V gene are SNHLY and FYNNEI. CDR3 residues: CASSDDRSSNQPQHF. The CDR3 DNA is TGTGCCAGCAGTGATGACAGGTCTAGCAATCAGCCCCAGCATTTT.

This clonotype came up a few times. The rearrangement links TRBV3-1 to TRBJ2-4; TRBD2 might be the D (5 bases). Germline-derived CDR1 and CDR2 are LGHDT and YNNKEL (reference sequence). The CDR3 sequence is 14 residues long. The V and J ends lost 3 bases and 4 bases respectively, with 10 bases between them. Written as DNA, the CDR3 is TGTGCCAGCAGCCAGGACGGACTTAAAAACATTCAGTACTTC. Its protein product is CASSQDGLKNIQYF.

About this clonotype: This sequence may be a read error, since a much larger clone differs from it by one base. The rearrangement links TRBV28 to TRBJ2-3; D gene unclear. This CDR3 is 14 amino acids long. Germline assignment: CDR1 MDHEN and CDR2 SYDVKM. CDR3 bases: TGTGCCAGCAGTGCCCCCGGTAGCACAGATCCGCAGTATTTT. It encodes CASSAPGSTDPQYF.

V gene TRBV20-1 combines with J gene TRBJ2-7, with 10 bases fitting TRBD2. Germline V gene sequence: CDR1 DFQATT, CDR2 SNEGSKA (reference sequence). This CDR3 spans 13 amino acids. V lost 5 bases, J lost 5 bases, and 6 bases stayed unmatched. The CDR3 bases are TGCAGTGCTTGGCTAGCGGGAGAAGACGAGCAGTACTTC. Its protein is CSAWLAGEDEQYF.

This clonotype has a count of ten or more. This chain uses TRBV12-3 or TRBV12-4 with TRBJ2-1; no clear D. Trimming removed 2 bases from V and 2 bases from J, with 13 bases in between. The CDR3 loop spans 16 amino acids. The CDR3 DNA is TGTGCCAGCAGTTTACGTTGGGGTTGGGCCTACAATGAGCAGTTCTTC. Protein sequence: CASSLRWGWAYNEQFF.

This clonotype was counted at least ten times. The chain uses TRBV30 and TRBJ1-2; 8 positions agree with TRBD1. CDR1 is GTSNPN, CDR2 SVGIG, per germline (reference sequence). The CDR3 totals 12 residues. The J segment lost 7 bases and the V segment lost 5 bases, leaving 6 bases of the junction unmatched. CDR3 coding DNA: TGTGCCTGGGACCAGGGGGCAGGTGGCTACACCTTC. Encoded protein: CAWDQGAGGYTF.

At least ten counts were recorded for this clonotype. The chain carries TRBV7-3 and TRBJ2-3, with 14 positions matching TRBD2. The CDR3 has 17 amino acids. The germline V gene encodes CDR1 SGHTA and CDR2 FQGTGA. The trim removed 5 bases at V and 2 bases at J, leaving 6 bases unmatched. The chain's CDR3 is CASSLRLAGGSTDTQYF. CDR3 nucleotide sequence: TGTGCCAGCAGCCTCCGACTAGCGGGAGGGTCCACAGATACGCAGTATTTT.

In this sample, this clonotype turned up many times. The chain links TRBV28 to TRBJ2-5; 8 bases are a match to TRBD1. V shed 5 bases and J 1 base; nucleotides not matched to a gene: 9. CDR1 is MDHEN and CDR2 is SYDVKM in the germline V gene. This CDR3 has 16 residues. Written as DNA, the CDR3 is TGTGCCAGCAGTAGCCAGGGGGCGGCGGTCCAAGAGACCCAGTACTTC. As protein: CASSSQGAAVQETQYF.

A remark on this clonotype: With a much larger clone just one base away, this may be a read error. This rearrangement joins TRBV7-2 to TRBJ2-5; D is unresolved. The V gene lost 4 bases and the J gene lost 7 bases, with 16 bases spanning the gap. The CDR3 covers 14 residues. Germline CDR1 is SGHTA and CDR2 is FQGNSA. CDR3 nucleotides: TGTGCCAGCAGCTCATCTGAAGTGGGCGGGACCCAGTACTTC. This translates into CASSSSEVGGTQYF.

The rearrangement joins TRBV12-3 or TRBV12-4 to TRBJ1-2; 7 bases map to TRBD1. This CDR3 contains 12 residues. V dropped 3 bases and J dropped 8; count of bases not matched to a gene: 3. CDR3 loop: CASSLEQGGYTF. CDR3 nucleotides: TGTGCCAGCAGTTTGGAACAGGGGGGCTACACCTTC.

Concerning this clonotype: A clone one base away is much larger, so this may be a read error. The CDR3 region has the DNA TGTGCCAGCAGTTACGCTAGCGAGAGGGCCGGGTACAATGAGCAGTTCTTC. The encoded protein is CASSYASERAGYNEQFF. The V and J genes are TRBV6-2 or TRBV6-3 and TRBJ2-1, with D possibly being TRBD2 (6 bases). The CDR3 has 17 amino acids. Germline CDR1 is MNHEY and CDR2 is SVGEGT. Trimming left V 2 bases short and J 4 bases short, with 18 bases between.

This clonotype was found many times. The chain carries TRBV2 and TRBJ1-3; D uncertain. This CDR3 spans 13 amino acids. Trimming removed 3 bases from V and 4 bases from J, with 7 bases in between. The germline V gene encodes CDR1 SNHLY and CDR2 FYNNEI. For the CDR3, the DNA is TGTGCCAGCAGTGATGGCGTGGGAAACACCATATATTTT. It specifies CASSDGVGNTIYF.

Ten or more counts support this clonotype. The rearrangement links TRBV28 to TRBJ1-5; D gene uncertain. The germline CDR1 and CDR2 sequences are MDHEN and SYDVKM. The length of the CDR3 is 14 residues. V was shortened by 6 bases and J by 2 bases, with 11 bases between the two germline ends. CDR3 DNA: TGTGCCAGCAGGCCGGCGGGTGGCAATCAGCCCCAGCATTTT. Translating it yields CASRPAGGNQPQHF.

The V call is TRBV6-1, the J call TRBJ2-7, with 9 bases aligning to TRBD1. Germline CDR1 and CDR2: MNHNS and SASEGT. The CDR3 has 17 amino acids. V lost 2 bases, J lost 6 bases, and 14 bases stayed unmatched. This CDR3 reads CASSERFRDRDVLEQYF. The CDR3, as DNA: TGTGCCAGCAGTGAACGTTTTCGGGACAGGGATGTACTCGAGCAGTACTTC.

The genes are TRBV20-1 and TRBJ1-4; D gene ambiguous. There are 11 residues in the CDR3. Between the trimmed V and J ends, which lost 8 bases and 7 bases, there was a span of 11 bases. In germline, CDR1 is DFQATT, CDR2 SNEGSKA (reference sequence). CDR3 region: CSTGWGEKLFF. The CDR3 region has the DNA TGCAGTACCGGATGGGGTGAAAAACTGTTTTTT.

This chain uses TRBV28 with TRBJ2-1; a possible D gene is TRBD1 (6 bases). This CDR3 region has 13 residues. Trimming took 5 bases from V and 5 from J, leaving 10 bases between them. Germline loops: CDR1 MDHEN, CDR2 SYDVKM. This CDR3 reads CASSRQENNEQFF. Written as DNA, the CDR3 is TGTGCCAGCAGTAGACAGGAAAACAATGAGCAGTTCTTC.

CDR3 sequence: CASSYLWGFSNQPQHF. CDR3 nucleotides: TGTGCCAGCAGTTACCTGTGGGGCTTTTCCAATCAGCCCCAGCATTTT. The rearrangement joins TRBV6-2 or TRBV6-3 to TRBJ1-5; possibly TRBD1 for D (5 bases). CDR1 is MNHEY, CDR2 SVGEGT, per germline. V lost 2 bases to trimming and J lost 3 bases, with 14 bases between them. This CDR3 is built from 16 residues.